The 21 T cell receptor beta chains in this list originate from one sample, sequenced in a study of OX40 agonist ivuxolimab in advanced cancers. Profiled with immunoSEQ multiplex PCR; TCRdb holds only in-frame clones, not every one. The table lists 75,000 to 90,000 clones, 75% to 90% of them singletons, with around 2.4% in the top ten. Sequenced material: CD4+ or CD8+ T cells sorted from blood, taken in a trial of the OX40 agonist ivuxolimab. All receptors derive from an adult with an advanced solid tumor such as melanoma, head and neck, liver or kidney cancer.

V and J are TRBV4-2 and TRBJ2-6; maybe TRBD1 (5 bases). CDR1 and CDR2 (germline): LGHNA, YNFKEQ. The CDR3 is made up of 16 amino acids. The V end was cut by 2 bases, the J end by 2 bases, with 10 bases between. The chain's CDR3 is CASSQNRLAGANVLTF. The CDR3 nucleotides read TGTGCCAGCAGCCAAAACAGGTTGGCTGGGGCCAACGTCCTGACTTTC.

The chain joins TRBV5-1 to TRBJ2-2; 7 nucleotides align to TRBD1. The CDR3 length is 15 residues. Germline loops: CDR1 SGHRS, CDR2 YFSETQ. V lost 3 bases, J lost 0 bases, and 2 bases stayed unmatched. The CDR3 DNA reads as TGCGCCAGCAGCTCGGGACAGCCGAACACCGGGGAGCTGTTTTTT. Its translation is CASSSGQPNTGELFF.

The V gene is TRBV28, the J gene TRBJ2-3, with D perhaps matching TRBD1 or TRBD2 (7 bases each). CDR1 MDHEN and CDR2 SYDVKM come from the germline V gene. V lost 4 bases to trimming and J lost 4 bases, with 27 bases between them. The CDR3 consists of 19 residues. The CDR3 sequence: CASSSPVGGQGVGADTQYF. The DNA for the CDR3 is TGTGCCAGCAGTTCCCCTGTGGGAGGGCAGGGGGTAGGGGCAGATACGCAGTATTTT.

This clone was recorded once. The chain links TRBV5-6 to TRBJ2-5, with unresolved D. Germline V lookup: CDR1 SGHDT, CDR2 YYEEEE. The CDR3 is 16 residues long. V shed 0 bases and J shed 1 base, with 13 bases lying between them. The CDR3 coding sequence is TGTGCCAGCAGCTTGGGGATGATGTCAGGCCAAGAGACCCAGTACTTC. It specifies CASSLGMMSGQETQYF.

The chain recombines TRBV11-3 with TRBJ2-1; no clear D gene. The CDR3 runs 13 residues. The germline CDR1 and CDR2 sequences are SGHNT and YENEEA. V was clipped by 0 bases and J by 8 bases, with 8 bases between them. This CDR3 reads CASSLDHGDEQFF. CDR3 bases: TGTGCCAGCAGCTTAGATCACGGCGATGAGCAGTTCTTC.

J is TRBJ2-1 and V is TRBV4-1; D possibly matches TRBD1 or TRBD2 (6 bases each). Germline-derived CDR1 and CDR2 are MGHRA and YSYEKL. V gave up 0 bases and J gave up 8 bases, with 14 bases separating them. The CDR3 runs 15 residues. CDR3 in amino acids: CASSQDGGRGDEQFF. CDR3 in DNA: TGCGCCAGCAGCCAAGATGGGGGGCGGGGTGATGAGCAGTTCTTC.

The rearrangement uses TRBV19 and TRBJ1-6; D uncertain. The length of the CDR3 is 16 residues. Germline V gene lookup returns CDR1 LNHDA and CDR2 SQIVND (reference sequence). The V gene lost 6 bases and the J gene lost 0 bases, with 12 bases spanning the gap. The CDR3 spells CASRLQISSYNSPLHF. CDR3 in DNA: TGTGCCAGTAGGTTACAGATCAGCTCCTATAATTCACCCCTCCACTTT. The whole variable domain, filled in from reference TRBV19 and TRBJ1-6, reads DGGITQSPKYLFRKEGQNVTLSCEQNLNHDAMYWYRQDPGQGLRLIYYSQIVNDFQKGDIAEGYSVSREKKESFPLTVTSAQKNPTAFYLCASRLQISSYNSPLHFGNGTRLTVT.

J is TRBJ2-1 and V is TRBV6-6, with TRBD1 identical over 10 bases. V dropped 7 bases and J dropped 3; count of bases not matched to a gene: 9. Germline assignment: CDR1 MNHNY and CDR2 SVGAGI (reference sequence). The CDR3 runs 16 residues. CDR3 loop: CASTKADRGIYNEQFF. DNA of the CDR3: TGTGCCAGCACCAAAGCGGACAGGGGGATCTACAATGAGCAGTTCTTC.

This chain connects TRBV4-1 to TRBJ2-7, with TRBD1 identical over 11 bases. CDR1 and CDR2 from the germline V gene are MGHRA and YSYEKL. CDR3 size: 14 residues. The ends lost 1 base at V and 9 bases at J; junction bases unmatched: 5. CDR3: CASSQVGTGGRQYF. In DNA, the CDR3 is TGCGCCAGCAGCCAAGTCGGGACAGGGGGTCGGCAGTACTTC.

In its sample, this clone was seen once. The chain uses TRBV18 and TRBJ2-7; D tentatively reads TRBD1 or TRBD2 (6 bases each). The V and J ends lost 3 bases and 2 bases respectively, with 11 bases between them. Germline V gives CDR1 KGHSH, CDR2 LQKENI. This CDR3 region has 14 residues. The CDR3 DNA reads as TGTGCCAGCTCACCTTCCGGGGGCGCCTACGAGCAGTACTTC. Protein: CASSPSGGAYEQYF.

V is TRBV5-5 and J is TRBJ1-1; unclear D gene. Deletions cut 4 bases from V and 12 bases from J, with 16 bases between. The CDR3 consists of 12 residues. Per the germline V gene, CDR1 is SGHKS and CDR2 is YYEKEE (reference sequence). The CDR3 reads CASSPDWGRTFF. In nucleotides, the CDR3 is TGTGCCAGCAGCCCGGATTGGGGAAGGACTTTCTTT.

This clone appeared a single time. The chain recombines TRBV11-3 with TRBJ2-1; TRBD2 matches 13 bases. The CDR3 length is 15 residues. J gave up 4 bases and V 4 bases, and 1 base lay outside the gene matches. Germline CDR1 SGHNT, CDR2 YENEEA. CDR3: CASSSGLAGYNEQFF. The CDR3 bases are TGTGCCAGCAGCTCGGGACTAGCGGGGTACAATGAGCAGTTCTTC.

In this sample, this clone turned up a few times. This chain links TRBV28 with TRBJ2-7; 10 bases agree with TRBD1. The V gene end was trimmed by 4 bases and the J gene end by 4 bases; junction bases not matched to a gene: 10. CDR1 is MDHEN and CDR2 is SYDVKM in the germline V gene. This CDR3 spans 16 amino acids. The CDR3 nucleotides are TGTGCCAGCAGTTCCCTCCGCGACAGGGGGCTTTACGAGCAGTACTTC. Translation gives CASSSLRDRGLYEQYF.

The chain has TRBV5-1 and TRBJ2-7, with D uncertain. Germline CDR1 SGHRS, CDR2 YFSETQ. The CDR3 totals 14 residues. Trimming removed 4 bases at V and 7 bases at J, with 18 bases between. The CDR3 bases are TGCGCCAGCAGCCCCGGTACTACAGTCCGGGAGCAGTACTTC. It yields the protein CASSPGTTVREQYF.

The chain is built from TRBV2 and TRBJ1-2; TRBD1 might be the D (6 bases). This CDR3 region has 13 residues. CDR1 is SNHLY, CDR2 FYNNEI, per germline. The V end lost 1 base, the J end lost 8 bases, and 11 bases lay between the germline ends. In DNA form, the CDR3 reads TGTGCCAGCAGTGAAGGGAGGGGGTTAGGCTACACCTTC. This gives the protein CASSEGRGLGYTF. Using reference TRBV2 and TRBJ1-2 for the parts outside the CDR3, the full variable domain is EPEVTQTPSHQVTQMGQEVILRCVPISNHLYFYWYRQILGQKVEFLVSFYNNEISEKSEIFDDQFSVERPDGSNFTLKIRSTKLEDSAMYFCASSEGRGLGYTFGSGTRLTVV.

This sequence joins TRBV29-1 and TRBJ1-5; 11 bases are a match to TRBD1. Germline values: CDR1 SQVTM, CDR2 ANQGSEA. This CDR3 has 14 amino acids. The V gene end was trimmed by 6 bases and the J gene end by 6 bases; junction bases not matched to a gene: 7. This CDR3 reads CSVTRDRGSQPQHF. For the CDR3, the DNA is TGCAGCGTCACCCGGGACAGGGGGTCTCAGCCCCAGCATTTT.

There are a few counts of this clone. The CDR3 region has the DNA TGTGCCAGCAGTGGAATGTATTCGGGACAGCAAGAGACCCAGTACTTC. This sequence encodes CASSGMYSGQQETQYF. This chain links TRBV2 with TRBJ2-5; 7 nucleotides line up with TRBD1. Germline V gene data show CDR1 as SNHLY and CDR2 as FYNNEI. The ends lost 4 bases at V and 2 bases at J; junction bases unmatched: 10. The CDR3 is 16 amino acids.

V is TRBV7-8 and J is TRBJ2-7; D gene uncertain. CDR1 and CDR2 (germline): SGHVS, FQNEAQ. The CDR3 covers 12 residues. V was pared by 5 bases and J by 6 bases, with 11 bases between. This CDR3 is CASSQVETEQYF. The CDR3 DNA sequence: TGTGCCAGCAGCCAGGTGGAAACCGAGCAGTACTTC.

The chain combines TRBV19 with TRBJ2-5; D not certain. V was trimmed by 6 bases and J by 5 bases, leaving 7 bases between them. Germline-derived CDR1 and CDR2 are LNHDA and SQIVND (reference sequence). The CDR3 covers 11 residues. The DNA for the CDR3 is TGTGCCAGTAGGGGCTTGGAGACCCAGTACTTC. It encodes CASRGLETQYF. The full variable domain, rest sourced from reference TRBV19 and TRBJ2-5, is DGGITQSPKYLFRKEGQNVTLSCEQNLNHDAMYWYRQDPGQGLRLIYYSQIVNDFQKGDIAEGYSVSREKKESFPLTVTSAQKNPTAFYLCASRGLETQYFGPGTRLLVL.

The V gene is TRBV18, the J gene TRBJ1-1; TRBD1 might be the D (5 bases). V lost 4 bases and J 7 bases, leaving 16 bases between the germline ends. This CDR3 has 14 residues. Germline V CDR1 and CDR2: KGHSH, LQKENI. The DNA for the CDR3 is TGTGCCAGCTCACTCATGGACATACGAGTTGAAGCTTTCTTT. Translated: CASSLMDIRVEAFF.

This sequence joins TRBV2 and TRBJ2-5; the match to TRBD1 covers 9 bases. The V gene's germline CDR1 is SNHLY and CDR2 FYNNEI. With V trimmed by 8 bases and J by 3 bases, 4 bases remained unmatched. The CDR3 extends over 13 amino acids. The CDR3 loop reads CASRDRVEETQYF. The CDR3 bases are TGTGCCAGCCGGGACAGGGTAGAAGAGACCCAGTACTTC.